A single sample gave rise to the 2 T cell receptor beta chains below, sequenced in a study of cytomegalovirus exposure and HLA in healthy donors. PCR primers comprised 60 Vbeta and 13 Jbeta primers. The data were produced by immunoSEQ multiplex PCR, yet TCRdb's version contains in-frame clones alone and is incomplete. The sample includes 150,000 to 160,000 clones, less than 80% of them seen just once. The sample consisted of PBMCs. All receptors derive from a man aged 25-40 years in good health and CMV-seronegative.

The CDR3 loop reads CASSRESVNTEAFF. CDR3 coding DNA: TGTGCCAGCAGCCGCGAGTCCGTGAACACTGAAGCTTTCTTT. This chain links TRBV7-2 with TRBJ1-1; no definite D call. Germline V gene lookup returns CDR1 SGHTA and CDR2 FQGNSA. This CDR3 is 14 amino acids long. With 5 bases removed from V and 0 bases from J, the gap between germline ends came to 10 bases.

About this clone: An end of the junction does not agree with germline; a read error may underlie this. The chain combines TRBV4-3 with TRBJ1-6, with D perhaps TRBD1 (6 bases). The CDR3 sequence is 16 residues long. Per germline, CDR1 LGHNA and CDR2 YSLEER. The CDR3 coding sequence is TGCGCCAGCAGCCAAGCGGCAGGGGCGTTGAATTCACCCCTCAACTTT. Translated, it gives CASSQAAGALNSPLNF.